Listed below are T cell receptor beta chains from one sample, sequenced in a study of tumor-infiltrating lymphocytes in primary liver carcinoma. TCRdb fed the multiplex PCR reads into MiXCR, producing one record per CDR3 protein. The sample records 90,000 to 150,000 distinct CDR3 sequences, under 70% being singletons. The specimen was tumor-adjacent normal liver tissue. These TCRs come from a woman between 55 and 75 years old with primary liver carcinoma and hepatitis B virus infection. Each CDR3 is given with its conserved first and last residue. Fields, in order: D gene, V gene, J gene, clone size, CDR3 DNA, CDR3 protein. D genes are given only for firm matches. The size field is filled for only some rows; it gives once, few, many or a size class.

>TRBD1|TRBV7-8|TRBJ1-4|many
TGTGCCAGCAGCTTGGGACAGGAAGTTTATGAAAAACTGTTTTTT
CASSLGQEVYEKLFF
>-|TRBV9|TRBJ1-6|few
TGTGCCAGCAGCGTGGCGGGAGAGGGTAGTTCACCCCTCCACTTT
CASSVAGEGSSPLHF
>-|TRBV5-5|TRBJ1-5|-
TGTGCCAGCAGCTTTGGGTCGGTGGGAAATCAGCCCAAGCATTTT
CASSFGSVGNQPKHF
>TRBD1|TRBV5-4|TRBJ2-7|-
TGTGGCAGCAGCTTGGGGGCAGGGGGCTACGAGCAGTACTTC
CGSSLGAGGYEQYF
>TRBD2|TRBV28|TRBJ2-1|-
TGTGCCAGCAGACGGATAACTAGCGGGAACAATGAGCACTTCTTC
CASRRITSGNNEHFF
>-|TRBV7-3|TRBJ2-1|few
TGTGCCAGCAGCGTCATAGGGCAGGCCAACAATGAGCAGTTCTTC
CASSVIGQANNEQFF
>-|TRBV11-3|TRBJ1-1|few
TGTACCAGCACCCATGGCAGAGTTACTGAAGCTTTCTTT
CTSTHGRVTEAFF
>TRBD2|TRBV20-1|TRBJ2-1|-
TGCAGTGCTAAGCGGGACTACGTCTCCTACAATGAGCAGTTCTTC
CSAKRDYVSYNEQFF
>TRBD1|TRBV10-3|TRBJ1-1|-
TGTGCCATCAGTGATGTCGGGGGGACAGACATTGAAGCTTTCTTT
CAISDVGGTDIEAFF
>-|TRBV11-3|TRBJ2-1|-
TGTGCCGGTAACTTGCGTACTGGCGATTCCAATGAGCAGTTCTTC
CAGNLRTGDSNEQFF
>TRBD1|TRBV28|TRBJ2-7|-
TGTGCCAGCAGTTTCCAGGGGGCGCTTTTAGTTTCCCACGAGCAGTACTTC
CASSFQGALLVSHEQYF
>TRBD2|TRBV2|TRBJ2-1|-
TGTGCCAGCAGTGAAGTGCTTAGCGGGAGCGACAATGAGCAGTTCTTC
CASSEVLSGSDNEQFF
>TRBD2|TRBV4-1|TRBJ2-1|-
TGCGCCAGCAGCCAGACTAGCGGCCCACACAATGAGCAGTTCTTT
CASSQTSGPHNEQFF
>-|TRBV6-5|TRBJ1-4|-
-
CASSSSATNGKLFF
>TRBD2|TRBV29-1|TRBJ2-1|-
TGCAGCGTATATGGACTAGCGGGAGGGCCCTCCAAGGACAACGAGCAGTTCTTC
CSVYGLAGGPSKDNEQFF
>-|TRBV6-1|TRBJ2-4|many
TGTGCCAGCAGTGAGAGTAGGTACACTCAGTACTTC
CASSESRYTQYF
>TRBD2|TRBV5-1|TRBJ2-7|-
TGCGCCAGCAGCTTGGAGGCTAGCGGGATTGGCGATCAGTACTTC
CASSLEASGIGDQYF
>TRBD2|TRBV12-3/TRBV12-4|TRBJ2-1|-
TGTGCCAGTGGACGTAGACTAGCGGGATACAACGAGCAGTTCTTC
CASGRRLAGYNEQFF
>-|TRBV12-3/TRBV12-4|TRBJ2-7|-
TGTGCCGGCAGTCCGATAGGGGCGTCCCTCCCCTACGAACAATACTTC
CAGSPIGASLPYEQYF
>TRBD1|TRBV11-3|TRBJ2-2|-
TGTGCCAGCAGGTCACCCGGGACAGGGAATACCAGGGAGTTGTCTTTT
CASRSPGTGNTRELSF
>TRBD2|TRBV12-3/TRBV12-4|TRBJ2-1|-
TGTGCCAGCAGTTTTTGGGCTAGCGGCTACAATGAGCAGTTCTTC
CASSFWASGYNEQFF
>-|TRBV11-1|TRBJ2-7|medium-sized
TGTGCCAGCAGCTTAGCCCAGGGCTCCTACGAGCAGTACTTC
CASSLAQGSYEQYF
>-|TRBV29-1|TRBJ1-1|-
TGCAGCGTTCGTGAAGGAAACACTGGAGCTGTCTTT
CSVREGNTGAVF
>-|TRBV12-5|TRBJ1-5|-
TGCGCTAGTGGTTTGGTACTGGGAGAGAATCAGCCCCAGCATTTT
CASGLVLGENQPQHF
>TRBD2|TRBV6-5|TRBJ2-2|-
TGTGCCAGCAATTACTCGATTAGTATCTCAGCGGGAGCGCCCGGGGAGCTGTTTTTT
CASNYSISISAGAPGELFF
>-|TRBV6-6|TRBJ1-1|many
TGTGCCAGCAGTTATGTTGCCAGCCAAGCTTTCTTT
CASSYVASQAFF
>-|TRBV2|TRBJ1-6|-
TGTGCCAGCAGTGGAAGGCGAGGAAATTCACCCCTCCACTTT
CASSGRRGNSPLHF
>TRBD1|TRBV20-1|TRBJ2-1|-
TGCAGTGCGACGACAGGGGGCGCGGACAATGAGCAGTTCTTC
CSATTGGADNEQFF
>-|TRBV19|TRBJ1-1|few
TGTGCCAGTAGCCCGAGCCGGGCCGGCACTGAAGCTTTCTTT
CASSPSRAGTEAFF
>-|TRBV12-3/TRBV12-4|TRBJ2-2|-
TGTGCCAGCAACCAAAGGGGGTTCGAGGATACCGGGGAGCTGTTTTTT
CASNQRGFEDTGELFF
>-|TRBV25-1|TRBJ1-3|-
TGTACCAGCAGCCCAAGGTTCAGCTCTGGAAACACCATATATTTT
CTSSPRFSSGNTIYF
>-|TRBV28|TRBJ2-5|-
TGTGCCAGCAACTCCGGAGGGGGCCAAGAGACCCAGTACTTC
CASNSGGGQETQYF
>TRBD1|TRBV5-4|TRBJ2-1|-
TGTGCTAGCAGACCTAGGACAGGGGGATCCCACAATGAGCAGTTCTTC
CASRPRTGGSHNEQFF
>-|TRBV11-2|TRBJ1-1|-
TGCGCCAGCAGCCCTCATCAGCACGGACACCTTCGCTTTTGGGGCCATGAAGCTTTCTTT
CASSPHQHGHLRFWGHEAFF
>TRBD1|TRBV6-6|TRBJ2-2|-
TGTGCCAGCAGTTCCAGGGGGCCGAACGCCGGGGAGCTGTTTTTT
CASSSRGPNAGELFF
>-|TRBV12-3/TRBV12-4|TRBJ2-2|-
TGTGCCAGCAGTTTTCGGACGACCGGGGAGCTGCTTTTT
CASSFRTTGELLF
>-|TRBV29-1|TRBJ2-7|few
TGCAGCGTTCAGGGGCTGACAGGCGAGCAGTACTTC
CSVQGLTGEQYF
>-|TRBV11-3|TRBJ2-1|-
TGTGCCAGCGGCTTAGGTGGCTTACTAGGGCGAAATGAGCAGTTCTTC
CASGLGGLLGRNEQFF
>-|TRBV30|TRBJ1-1|many
TGTGCCTGGAGTCTCAACACTGAAGCTTTCTTT
CAWSLNTEAFF